This TCR beta chain was documented in a study of blood T cell repertoires in COVID-19. Study-level background: The origin of the acute and convalescent COVID-19 samples was the United States, Italy and Spain.

Data came from immunoSEQ multiplex PCR; TCRdb stores just in-frame clones and leaves some out. The sample has under 200,000 clones, 89% seen once. V was clipped by 1 base and J by 5 bases, with 2 bases between them. CDR1 and CDR2 from the germline V gene are DFQATT and SNEGSKA (reference sequence). The length of the CDR3 is 10 residues. This sequence joins TRBV20-1 and TRBJ2-5; D is undetermined. The receptor was isolated from a woman aged 18-35 years who had recovered from COVID-19. Sequenced: PBMCs or T cells enriched from blood (not recorded which). This chain's CDR3 is CSARAETQYF. The CDR3 DNA sequence: TGCAGTGCTAGAGCTGAGACCCAGTACTTC.